This TCR beta chain was sequenced for a study of T-cell memory formation after mild COVID-19. The CDR3 totals 14 residues. Germline V gene lookup returns CDR1 LGHNA and CDR2 YNFKEQ. V was shortened by 0 bases and J by 5 bases, with 10 bases between the two germline ends. 5'RACE primed from the constant segment yielded TCR alpha and TCR beta cDNA libraries bearing sample barcodes and UMIs. TCRdb analysed the 5' RACE reads with MiXCR anew, one entry per CDR3 protein. The profile covers about 110,000 distinct CDR3 sequences, with roughly a sixth appearing a single time and roughly 6% taken by the ten largest.

The rearrangement links TRBV4-2 to TRBJ1-1; the D is unclear. Sequencing was carried out using PBMCs or a T cell subset sorted from them (not recorded which). The sequence was collected from a man in his late teens or twenties who had mild COVID-19 (a few samples of this study predate the infection). Cell type and time point are not known. CDR3 sequence: CASSQEAVWTEAFF. For the CDR3, the DNA is TGTGCCAGCAGCCAAGAAGCCGTGTGGACTGAAGCTTTCTTT.